The entry that follows covers one TCR beta chain sequence. The antigen is undetermined. Different DNA sequences within this sample yield the same CDR3. The cohort excluded patients with autoimmune disease history or systemic immunosuppression. This sample was taken from a study of OX40 agonist ivuxolimab in advanced cancers. Turning to the study itself: Patients were given ivuxolimab, an antibody that agonizes OX40 (CD134).

Whole-study findings and limits: CD8+ T cells showed, on average, more clonal expansion than CD4+ cells.

Sequencing was performed with immunoSEQ multiplex PCR; in TCRdb, only in-frame clones are kept and a portion is missing. The table lists under 50,000 clones, around 86% of them singletons, with 15% in the top ten. This receptor was taken from an adult with an advanced solid tumor such as melanoma, head and neck, liver or kidney cancer. Sample: CD4+ or CD8+ T cells sorted from blood, taken in a trial of the OX40 agonist ivuxolimab.

The DNA for the CDR3 is TGTGCCAGCAGCTTTGGGTTGAACACTGAAGCTTTCTTT. Protein product: CASSFGLNTEAFF. The chain joins TRBV11-2 to TRBJ1-1, with no clear D. CDR1 is SGHAT and CDR2 is FQNNGV in the germline V gene. The CDR3 spans 13 residues. The V gene lost 3 bases and the J gene lost 0 bases, with 5 bases spanning the gap.